These 6 T cell receptor beta chains share one sample of origin, sequenced in a study of cytotoxic CD8 clonotypes in ibrutinib-treated CLL. The protocol was immunoSEQ multiplex PCR, while the TCRdb copy is restricted to in-frame clones and leaves out a portion. The repertoire has under 35,000 clones, about 70% of them found once; the top ten carry 45% to 65%. Here the sequenced sample was PBMCs, taken after 24 months of ibrutinib treatment. The source of these receptors is a human donor with chronic lymphocytic leukemia.

The V gene is TRBV6-1, the J gene TRBJ1-4; 7 bases align to TRBD1. CDR1 is MNHNS, CDR2 SASEGT, per germline. The CDR3 contains 13 residues. The trim removed 6 bases at V and 7 bases at J, leaving 5 bases unmatched. The CDR3 sequence is CASSTKGAEKLFF. CDR3 in DNA: TGTGCCAGCAGCACCAAGGGGGCTGAAAAACTGTTTTTT.

By share, this clone counts as medium-sized. V usage is TRBV7-2 and J usage is TRBJ2-1; D call uncertain. This CDR3 is built from 14 residues. CDR1 and CDR2 from the germline V gene are SGHTA and FQGNSA. V lost 1 base and J 9 bases, leaving 13 bases between the germline ends. CDR3 region: CASSLGGGGGEQFF. CDR3 sequence (DNA): TGTGCCAGCAGCTTAGGTGGCGGTGGTGGTGAGCAGTTCTTC.

The J gene is TRBJ2-7, the V gene TRBV11-3; D ambiguous. Germline V gene lookup returns CDR1 SGHNT and CDR2 YENEEA. The CDR3 length is 13 residues. The V and J ends lost 3 bases and 6 bases respectively, with 12 bases between them. CDR3 sequence: CASSLRPASEQYF. For the CDR3, the DNA is TGTGCCAGCAGCTTGAGGCCAGCGAGCGAGCAGTACTTC. Drawing the rest from reference TRBV11-3 and TRBJ2-7, the complete variable domain is EAGVVQSPRYKIIEKKQPVAFWCNPISGHNTLYWYLQNLGQGPELLIRYENEEAVDDSQLPKDRFSAERLKGVDSTLKIQPAELGDSAVYLCASSLRPASEQYFGPGTRLTVT.

This chain connects TRBV29-1 to TRBJ1-2; D is unclear. Germline-derived CDR1 and CDR2 are SQVTM and ANQGSEA. V dropped 6 bases and J dropped 6 bases, with 8 bases sitting between them. This CDR3 is 10 amino acids long. The chain's CDR3 is CSVAANGYTF. CDR3 DNA sequence: TGCAGCGTGGCGGCCAATGGCTACACCTTC.

CDR3 coding DNA: TGTGCCAGCAGTGAAGCGCCCAGGCCGGCGCTCGAGCAGTACTTC. This encodes CASSEAPRPALEQYF. The gene calls are TRBV6-1 and TRBJ2-7; D uncertain. The length of the CDR3 is 15 residues. Germline V CDR1 and CDR2: MNHNS, SASEGT. V was trimmed by 0 bases and J by 6 bases, leaving 15 bases between them.

The table lists this clone with a count of one. The chain links TRBV11-2 to TRBJ2-7; TRBD1 might be the D (6 bases). The germline V gene encodes CDR1 SGHAT and CDR2 FQNNGV. The CDR3 contains 16 residues. The ends were cut back, 5 bases at V and 3 bases at J, with 20 bases in the middle. The CDR3 nucleotides read TGTGCCAGCAGCCCCATAACAGGGAGAAGGCACTACGAGCAGTACTTC. It specifies CASSPITGRRHYEQYF.